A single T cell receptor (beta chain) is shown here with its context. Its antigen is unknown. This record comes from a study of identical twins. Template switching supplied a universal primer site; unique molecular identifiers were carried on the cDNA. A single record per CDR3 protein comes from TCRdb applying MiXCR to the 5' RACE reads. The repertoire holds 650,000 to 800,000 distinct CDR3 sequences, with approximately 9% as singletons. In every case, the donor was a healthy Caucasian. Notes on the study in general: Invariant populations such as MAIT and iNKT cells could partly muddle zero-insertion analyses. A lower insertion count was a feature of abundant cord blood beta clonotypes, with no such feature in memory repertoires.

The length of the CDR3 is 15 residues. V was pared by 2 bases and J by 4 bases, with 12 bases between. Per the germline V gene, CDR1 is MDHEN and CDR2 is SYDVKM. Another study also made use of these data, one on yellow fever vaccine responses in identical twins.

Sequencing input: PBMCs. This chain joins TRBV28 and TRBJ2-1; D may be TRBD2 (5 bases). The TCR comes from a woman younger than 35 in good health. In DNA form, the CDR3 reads TGTGCCAGCAGTTTAGCGGACTCCATTTACAATGAGCAGTTCTTC. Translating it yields CASSLADSIYNEQFF.